The source of this T cell receptor beta chain is a study of blood T cell repertoires in COVID-19. Overall study: Whether acute or convalescent, the COVID-19 samples came from the United States, Italy and Spain.

Assay: immunoSEQ multiplex PCR; the TCRdb copy retains only in-frame clones and omits some. The sample lists 250,000 or so clones; 80% to 90% were seen once. Germline loops: CDR1 LNHDA, CDR2 SQIVND (reference sequence). CDR3 length equals 15 residues. This clone has only a few counts. Sequencing was carried out using peripheral blood. The receptor's source is a man aged 30 to 39 with active or convalescent COVID-19. The rearrangement joins TRBV19 to TRBJ1-2; D is undetermined. This CDR3 is CASKQEGLGGYGYTF. The CDR3 DNA is TGTGCAAGCAAGCAGGAAGGACTAGGTGGCTATGGCTACACCTTC. Full variable domain (rest looked up from reference TRBV19 and TRBJ1-2): DGGITQSPKYLFRKEGQNVTLSCEQNLNHDAMYWYRQDPGQGLRLIYYSQIVNDFQKGDIAEGYSVSREKKESFPLTVTSAQKNPTAFYLCASKQEGLGGYGYTFGSGTRLTVV.